The 25 T cell receptor beta chains below come from one sample, sequenced in a study of OX40 agonist ivuxolimab in advanced cancers. This table comes from immunoSEQ multiplex PCR, and its TCRdb copy is limited to in-frame clones, with some not included. The profile shows about 82,000 clones, around 90% of them singletons. The sample in question was CD4+ or CD8+ T cells sorted from blood, obtained in a trial of the OX40 agonist ivuxolimab. These receptors were collected from an adult with an advanced solid tumor such as melanoma, head and neck, liver or kidney cancer.

The table lists this clone with a count of one. The chain couples TRBV6-6 to TRBJ2-3; D remains unclear. CDR1 MNHNY and CDR2 SVGAGI come from the germline V gene (reference sequence). Trimming removed 0 bases from V and 1 base from J, with 11 bases in between. The CDR3 sequence is 16 residues long. The CDR3 loop is CASSYSGGSGTDTQYF. The CDR3 DNA reads TGTGCCAGCAGTTACTCGGGTGGATCCGGCACAGATACGCAGTATTTT.

This chain joins TRBV19 and TRBJ2-7; 8 bases line up with TRBD2. The CDR3 totals 15 residues. Germline-derived CDR1 and CDR2 are LNHDA and SQIVND (reference sequence). The V segment lost 1 base and the J segment 3 bases; nucleotides outside the gene matches: 5. The CDR3 coding sequence is TGTGCCAGTAGTATAGTTCCAGCGGGAGTCTACGAGCAGTACTTC. Translated: CASSIVPAGVYEQYF.

The V call is TRBV2, the J call TRBJ2-6; TRBD2 aligns across 8 bases. This CDR3 spans 19 amino acids. J was trimmed by 0 bases and V by 5 bases; bases with no gene match: 12. Germline-derived CDR1 and CDR2 are SNHLY and FYNNEI. The CDR3 DNA is TGTGCCAGCAGTCTACGGGGGGGGACACTCAGCTCTGGGGCCAACGTCCTGACTTTC. This translates into CASSLRGGTLSSGANVLTF.

CDR3 coding DNA: TGTGCCAGCAGCGATTTTGGGCAGGGGGCATGGAGCAATCAGCCCCAGCATTTT. It encodes CASSDFGQGAWSNQPQHF. The genes are TRBV7-8 and TRBJ1-5, with 8 nucleotides matching TRBD1. Per germline, CDR1 SGHVS and CDR2 FQNEAQ. The CDR3 covers 18 residues. V lost 5 bases and J lost 1; bases outside the gene matches: 13. The variable domain in full, with the rest retrieved from reference TRBV7-8 and TRBJ1-5, is GAGVSQSPRYKVAKRGQDVALRCDPISGHVSLFWYQQALGQGPEFLTYFQNEAQLDKSGLPSDRFFAERPEGSVSTLKIQRTQQEDSAVYLCASSDFGQGAWSNQPQHFGDGTRLSIL.

This clone appeared a single time. The chain joins TRBV27 to TRBJ1-5, with 8 nucleotides matching TRBD1. CDR3 length: 15 amino acids. The germline V gene has CDR1 MNHEY and CDR2 SMNVEV (reference sequence). V dropped 6 bases and J dropped 4; count of bases not matched to a gene: 8. CDR3 DNA: TGTGCCAGCAGATTGGGACAGGCGACTAATCAGCCCCAGCATTTT. Translation: CASRLGQATNQPQHF.

CDR3 sequence: CASTPRTGAYEQYF. CDR3 DNA sequence: TGTGCCAGCACCCCCCGGACAGGGGCCTACGAGCAGTACTTC. The gene calls are TRBV27 and TRBJ2-7; 9 bases map to TRBD1. There are 14 residues in the CDR3. The trim removed 7 bases at V and 2 bases at J, leaving 6 bases unmatched. Looked up from germline, CDR1 is MNHEY and CDR2 is SMNVEV (reference sequence).

This clone occurred once. The CDR3 spells CASMAGLQETQYF. The DNA for the CDR3 is TGTGCCAGCATGGCGGGACTGCAAGAGACCCAGTACTTC. This chain connects TRBV2 to TRBJ2-5, with D maybe TRBD2 (6 bases). Germline CDR1 SNHLY, CDR2 FYNNEI. The ends were cut back, 7 bases at V and 2 bases at J, with 11 bases in the middle. The CDR3 runs to 13 residues.

V gene TRBV27 combines with J gene TRBJ2-7, with no clear D. The germline gives CDR1 MNHEY, CDR2 SMNVEV (reference sequence). This CDR3 comprises 13 residues. Trimming left V 6 bases short and J 2 bases short, with 11 bases between. The CDR3 loop is CASSRDGPYEQYF. CDR3 coding DNA: TGTGCCAGCAGCCGAGACGGTCCCTACGAGCAGTACTTC.

The chain employs TRBV25-1 and TRBJ2-7; 10 positions agree with TRBD1. Unmatched junction bases numbered 5, after V lost 6 bases and J lost 6 bases. CDR3 length equals 13 residues. Germline loops: CDR1 MGHDK, CDR2 SYGVNS. This CDR3 reads CASRGQGHGEQYF. For the CDR3, the DNA is TGTGCCAGCAGGGGACAGGGGCACGGCGAGCAGTACTTC.

The J gene is TRBJ2-5, the V gene TRBV19; TRBD1 aligns across 9 bases. Trimming at V came to 5 bases and at J to 5 bases, leaving 9 bases not matched to a gene. The length of the CDR3 is 15 residues. Per germline, CDR1 LNHDA and CDR2 SQIVND (reference sequence). The CDR3 sequence: CASSVDRGSGETQYF. The CDR3 DNA sequence: TGTGCCAGTAGTGTCGACAGGGGGTCTGGGGAGACCCAGTACTTC.

This clone showed up just a few times. The genes are TRBV5-1 and TRBJ1-1; D is undetermined. The V gene lost 5 bases and the J gene lost 1 base, with 12 bases spanning the gap. The CDR3 is 14 residues long. The germline V gene encodes CDR1 SGHRS and CDR2 YFSETQ. The DNA for the CDR3 is TGCGCCAGCAGTCCCGCAGGCCCGAACACTGAAGCTTTCTTT. Translation: CASSPAGPNTEAFF.

The chain employs TRBV5-1 and TRBJ2-1, with D maybe TRBD2 (5 bases). The CDR3 has 16 residues. The germline gives CDR1 SGHRS, CDR2 YFSETQ. V lost 0 bases to trimming and J lost 0 bases, with 10 bases between them. In nucleotides, the CDR3 is TGCGCCAGCAGCTTGGCCTCGGGGAGCTCCTACAATGAGCAGTTCTTC. This translates into CASSLASGSSYNEQFF.

The genes are TRBV7-9 and TRBJ2-1; 9 positions agree with TRBD2. The V and J ends lost 0 bases and 8 bases, in that order; junction bases with no gene match: 11. CDR3 length: 17 residues. Germline-derived CDR1 and CDR2 are SEHNR and FQNEAQ (reference sequence). CDR3 DNA sequence: TGTGCCAGCAGCTTAGCGCAGCGGGAGGATATAATCCATGAGCAGTTCTTC. Its translation is CASSLAQREDIIHEQFF.

V usage is TRBV4-1 and J usage is TRBJ2-1; D is unclear. Trimming left V 4 bases short and J 3 bases short, with 7 bases between. The CDR3 sequence is 13 residues long. The germline CDR1 and CDR2 sequences are MGHRA and YSYEKL. The CDR3 reads CASSLTLYNEQFF. CDR3 sequence (DNA): TGCGCCAGCAGCCTGACCCTCTACAATGAGCAGTTCTTC.

The sample holds one count of this clone. This chain joins TRBV7-2 and TRBJ2-7; no clear D gene. The CDR3 has 14 amino acids. The V gene's germline CDR1 is SGHTA and CDR2 FQGNSA. The V and J ends lost 6 bases and 2 bases respectively, with 14 bases between them. This chain's CDR3 is CASSPVLAAYEQYF. The CDR3 region has the DNA TGTGCCAGCAGTCCGGTTTTAGCAGCCTACGAGCAGTACTTC.

In this sample, this clone turned up once. Here the CDR3 DNA reads TGTGCCAGCAGTCACCGTACAGGGAACACCGGGGAGCTGTTTTTT. Translating gives CASSHRTGNTGELFF. This sequence joins TRBV7-2 and TRBJ2-2; weak D call: TRBD1 (5 bases). The germline V gene has CDR1 SGHTA and CDR2 FQGNSA. CDR3 size: 15 residues. V lost 6 bases to trimming and J lost 1 base, with 12 bases between them.

The chain carries TRBV5-8 and TRBJ1-2; 7 nucleotides agree with TRBD1. Germline loops: CDR1 SGHTS, CDR2 YDEGEE. The CDR3 runs to 15 residues. J was trimmed by 5 bases and V by 4 bases; bases with no gene match: 11. Here the CDR3 DNA reads TGTGCCAGCAGCAGAAACCGACAGGGATCTTATGGCTACACCTTC. Amino acid sequence: CASSRNRQGSYGYTF.

The V gene is TRBV25-1, the J gene TRBJ1-5; TRBD1 agrees at 7 bases. This CDR3 spans 14 amino acids. The J segment lost 0 bases and the V segment lost 8 bases, leaving 4 bases of the junction unmatched. Germline-derived CDR1 and CDR2 are MGHDK and SYGVNS. The CDR3, as DNA: TGTGCCAGCCGCGGGACAGCTAGCAATCAGCCCCAGCATTTT. This gives the protein CASRGTASNQPQHF.

The chain is built from TRBV5-1 and TRBJ2-3; TRBD2 agrees at 14 bases. From germline, CDR1 is SGHRS and CDR2 YFSETQ. With 4 bases clipped from V and 4 bases from J, the junction kept 5 bases outside the gene matches. The CDR3 loop spans 16 amino acids. The CDR3 bases are TGCGCCAGCAGCCCTGGGACTAGCGGGGGTCCAGATACGCAGTATTTT. It is translated as CASSPGTSGGPDTQYF. Full variable domain (remainder filled in from reference TRBV5-1 and TRBJ2-3): KAGVTQTPRYLIKTRGQQVTLSCSPISGHRSVSWYQQTPGQGLQFLFEYFSETQRNKGNFPGRFSGRQFSNSRSEMNVSTLELGDSALYLCASSPGTSGGPDTQYFGPGTRLTVL.

The chain recombines TRBV11-2 with TRBJ1-2, with D perhaps matching TRBD1 (5 bases). The V end lost 4 bases, the J end lost 4 bases, and 16 bases lay between the germline ends. The length of the CDR3 is 15 residues. Germline values: CDR1 SGHAT, CDR2 FQNNGV. The CDR3 DNA sequence: TGTGCCAGCAGCTCACCCTCCCTCGGGGGCTATGGCTACACCTTC. Protein sequence: CASSSPSLGGYGYTF.

A single count supports this clone. The genes are TRBV14 and TRBJ2-1; D may be TRBD1 (5 bases). Trimming pared 1 base from V and 0 bases from J, leaving 13 bases between. Per the germline V gene, CDR1 is SGHDN and CDR2 is FVKESK. CDR3 length: 17 residues. The CDR3 coding sequence is TGTGCCAGCAGCCAAGTCCAGACAGCGAGCTCCTACAATGAGCAGTTCTTC. Translated, it gives CASSQVQTASSYNEQFF.

The chain has TRBV9 and TRBJ2-1, with D perhaps matching TRBD1 (6 bases). The germline gives CDR1 SGDLS, CDR2 YYNGEE. This CDR3 has 15 residues. V was clipped by 4 bases and J by 7 bases, with 18 bases between them. CDR3: CASSTHRVATNEQFF. The CDR3 coding sequence is TGTGCCAGCAGCACCCACAGGGTAGCGACGAATGAGCAGTTCTTC.

The rearrangement joins TRBV18 to TRBJ2-2; possible D gene TRBD2, 6 bases. CDR3 length: 15 residues. Deletions cut 4 bases from V and 5 bases from J, with 14 bases between. Per the germline V gene, CDR1 is KGHSH and CDR2 is LQKENI. The chain's CDR3 is CASSQGLDTTGELFF. DNA of the CDR3: TGTGCCAGCTCACAGGGACTTGACACTACCGGGGAGCTGTTTTTT.

The rearrangement uses TRBV28 and TRBJ2-3; 10 bases agree with TRBD2. This CDR3 contains 16 residues. Trimming took 7 bases from V and 3 from J; bases not matched to a gene: 10. Germline V CDR1 and CDR2: MDHEN, SYDVKM. The CDR3: CASTRLAGSTTDTQYF. The CDR3 region has the DNA TGTGCCAGCACCCGACTAGCGGGCTCCACAACAGATACGCAGTATTTT. Together with reference TRBV28 and TRBJ2-3, the CDR3 gives the full variable domain: DVKVTQSSRYLVKRTGEKVFLECVQDMDHENMFWYRQDPGLGLRLIYFSYDVKMKEKGDIPEGYSVSREKKERFSLILESASTNQTSMYLCASTRLAGSTTDTQYFGPGTRLTVL.

CDR3 DNA sequence: TGCGCCAGCAGCCCCCCAGCGGGCTCCGAGCAGTACTTC. Translated, it gives CASSPPAGSEQYF. The chain couples TRBV4-1 to TRBJ2-7; a weak D match, TRBD2 (6 bases). Germline loops: CDR1 MGHRA, CDR2 YSYEKL. This CDR3 region has 13 residues. The V end lost 4 bases, the J end lost 6 bases, and 13 bases lay between the germline ends.